Sequencing of this T cell receptor (beta chain) was carried out in a study of shared clonotypes between healthy human individuals. Concerning this clone: Other DNA sequences in the sample encode the same CDR3.

CDR3 length: 14 residues. After removal of 3 bases from V and 2 bases from J, the junction contained 1 base not matched to a gene. The germline V gene has CDR1 MNHEY and CDR2 SMNVEV (reference sequence). Here immunoSEQ multiplex PCR was the method, and the copy in TCRdb shows in-frame clones only, minus some. Among hundreds of thousands of clones listed, approximately 96% were seen once. Terminally differentiated effector memory CD45RA+ cells were left out of the naive CD8 fraction, which was CD45RO-negative and positively selected for CCR7. The sequence derives from a woman aged 25 to 39 in good health. Sequenced: naive CD8+ T cells sorted from blood. This chain links TRBV27 with TRBJ2-7, with 10 bases that match TRBD1. The CDR3 region is CASSFGTGAYEQYF. The CDR3 coding sequence is TGTGCCAGCAGTTTTGGGACAGGGGCCTACGAGCAGTACTTC.